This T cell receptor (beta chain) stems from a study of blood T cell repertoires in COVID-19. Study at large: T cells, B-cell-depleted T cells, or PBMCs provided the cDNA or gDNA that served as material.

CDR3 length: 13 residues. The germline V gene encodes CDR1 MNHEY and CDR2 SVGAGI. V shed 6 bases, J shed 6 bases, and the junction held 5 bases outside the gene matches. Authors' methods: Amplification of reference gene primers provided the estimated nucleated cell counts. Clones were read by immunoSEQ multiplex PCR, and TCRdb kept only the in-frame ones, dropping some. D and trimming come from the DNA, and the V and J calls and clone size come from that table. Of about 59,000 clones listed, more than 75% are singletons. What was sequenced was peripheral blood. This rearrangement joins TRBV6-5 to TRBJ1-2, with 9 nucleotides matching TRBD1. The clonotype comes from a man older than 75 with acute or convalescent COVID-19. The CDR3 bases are TGTGCCAGCAGGCCGACAGGGGGAAATGGCTACACCTTC. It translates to CASRPTGGNGYTF.